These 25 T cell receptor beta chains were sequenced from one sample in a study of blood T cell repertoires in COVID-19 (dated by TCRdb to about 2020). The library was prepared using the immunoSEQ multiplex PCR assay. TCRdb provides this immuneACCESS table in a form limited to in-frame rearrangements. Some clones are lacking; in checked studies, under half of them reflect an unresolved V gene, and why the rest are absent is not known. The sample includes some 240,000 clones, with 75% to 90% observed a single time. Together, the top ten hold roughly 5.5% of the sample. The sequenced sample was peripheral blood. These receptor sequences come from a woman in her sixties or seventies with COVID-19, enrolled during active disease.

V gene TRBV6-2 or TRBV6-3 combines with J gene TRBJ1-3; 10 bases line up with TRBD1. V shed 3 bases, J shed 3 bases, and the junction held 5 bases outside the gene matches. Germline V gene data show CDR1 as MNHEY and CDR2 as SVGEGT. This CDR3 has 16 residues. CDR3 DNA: TGTGCCAGCAGTTATTCGACAGGGGGCCTTGGAAACACCATATATTTT. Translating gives CASSYSTGGLGNTIYF.

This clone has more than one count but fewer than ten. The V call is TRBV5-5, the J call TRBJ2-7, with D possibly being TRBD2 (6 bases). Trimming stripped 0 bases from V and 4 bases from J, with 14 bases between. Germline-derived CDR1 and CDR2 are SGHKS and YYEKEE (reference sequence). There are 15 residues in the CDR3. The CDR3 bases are TGTGCCAGCAGCTTGGCCCTTGGAGGGTATTACGAGCAGTACTTC. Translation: CASSLALGGYYEQYF.

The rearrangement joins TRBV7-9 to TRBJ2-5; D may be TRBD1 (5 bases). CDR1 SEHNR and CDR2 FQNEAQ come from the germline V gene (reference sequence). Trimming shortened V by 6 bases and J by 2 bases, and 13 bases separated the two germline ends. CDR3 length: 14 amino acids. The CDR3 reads CASSLSGNQETQYF. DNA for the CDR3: TGTGCCAGCAGTCTCTCAGGGAATCAAGAGACCCAGTACTTC. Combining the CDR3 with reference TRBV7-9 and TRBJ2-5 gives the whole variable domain DTGVSQNPRHKITKRGQNVTFRCDPISEHNRLYWYRQTLGQGPEFLTYFQNEAQLEKSRLLSDRFSAERPKGSFSTLEIQRTEQGDSAMYLCASSLSGNQETQYFGPGTRLLVL.

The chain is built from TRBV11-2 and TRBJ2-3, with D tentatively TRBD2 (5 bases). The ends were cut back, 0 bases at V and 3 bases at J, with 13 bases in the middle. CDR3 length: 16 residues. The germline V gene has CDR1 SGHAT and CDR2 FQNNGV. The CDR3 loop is CASSLDRLAGTDTQYF. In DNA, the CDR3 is TGTGCCAGCAGCTTAGATCGGCTAGCAGGTACAGATACGCAGTATTTT. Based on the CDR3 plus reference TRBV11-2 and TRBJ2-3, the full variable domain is EAGVAQSPRYKIIEKRQSVAFWCNPISGHATLYWYQQILGQGPKLLIQFQNNGVVDDSQLPKDRFSAERLKGVDSTLKIQPAKLEDSAVYLCASSLDRLAGTDTQYFGPGTRLTVL.

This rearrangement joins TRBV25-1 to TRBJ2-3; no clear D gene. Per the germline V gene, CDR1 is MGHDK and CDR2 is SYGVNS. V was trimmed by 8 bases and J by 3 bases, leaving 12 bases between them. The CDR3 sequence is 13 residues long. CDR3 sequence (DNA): TGTGCCAGCCTCCTCTCCGGGACAGATACGCAGTATTTT. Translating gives CASLLSGTDTQYF.

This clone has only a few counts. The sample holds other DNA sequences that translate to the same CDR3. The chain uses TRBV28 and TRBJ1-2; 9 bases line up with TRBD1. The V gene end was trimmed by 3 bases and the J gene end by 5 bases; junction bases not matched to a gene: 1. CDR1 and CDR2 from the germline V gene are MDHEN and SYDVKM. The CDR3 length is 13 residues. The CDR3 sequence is CASSLGQGYGYTF. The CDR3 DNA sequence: TGTGCCAGCAGTTTGGGACAGGGATATGGCTACACCTTC.

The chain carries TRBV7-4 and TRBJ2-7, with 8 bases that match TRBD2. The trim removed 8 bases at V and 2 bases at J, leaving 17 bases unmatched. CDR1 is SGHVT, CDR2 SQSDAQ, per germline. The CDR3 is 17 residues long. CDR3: CASRILSLAAITYEQYF. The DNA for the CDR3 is TGTGCCAGCCGGATCCTCTCACTAGCGGCAATTACCTACGAGCAGTACTTC. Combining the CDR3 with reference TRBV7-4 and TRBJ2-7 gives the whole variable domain GAGVSQSPRYKVAKRGRDVALRCDSISGHVTLYWYRQTLGQGSEVLTYSQSDAQRDKSGRPSGRFSAERPERSVSTLKIQRTEQGDSAVYLCASRILSLAAITYEQYFGPGTRLTVT.

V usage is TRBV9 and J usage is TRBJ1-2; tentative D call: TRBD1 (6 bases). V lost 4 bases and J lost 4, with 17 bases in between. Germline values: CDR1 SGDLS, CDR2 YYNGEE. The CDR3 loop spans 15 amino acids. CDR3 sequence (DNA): TGTGCCAGCAGCCTCGGGGGGCTGCGAGGCTATGGCTACACCTTC. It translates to CASSLGGLRGYGYTF.

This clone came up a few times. Here the CDR3 reads CASSPDRANQPQHF. The CDR3 coding sequence is TGTGCCAGCAGCCCCGACAGGGCCAATCAGCCCCAGCATTTT. The chain employs TRBV3-1 (or the pseudogene TRBV3-2) and TRBJ1-5, with 7 bases identical to TRBD1. The CDR3 has 14 residues. The V gene's germline CDR1 is LGHDT and CDR2 YNNKEL (reference sequence). V dropped 4 bases and J dropped 3; count of bases not matched to a gene: 3.

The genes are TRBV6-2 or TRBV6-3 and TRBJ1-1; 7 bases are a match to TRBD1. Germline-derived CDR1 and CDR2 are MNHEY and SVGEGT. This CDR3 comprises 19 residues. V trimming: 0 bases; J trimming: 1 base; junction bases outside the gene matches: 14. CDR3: CASSYSIARGNVRNTEAFF. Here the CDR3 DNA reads TGTGCCAGCAGTTACTCGATAGCCAGGGGGAATGTGAGGAACACTGAAGCTTTCTTT.

This CDR3 reads CASGPYGTSDTDTQYF. CDR3 DNA sequence: TGTGCCAGCGGGCCCTACGGGACTAGCGACACAGATACGCAGTATTTT. This chain links TRBV27 with TRBJ2-3; 10 nucleotides line up with TRBD2. The CDR3 is made up of 16 amino acids. The J segment lost 2 bases and the V segment lost 8 bases, leaving 10 bases of the junction unmatched. Germline CDR1 reads MNHEY; CDR2 reads SMNVEV (reference sequence).

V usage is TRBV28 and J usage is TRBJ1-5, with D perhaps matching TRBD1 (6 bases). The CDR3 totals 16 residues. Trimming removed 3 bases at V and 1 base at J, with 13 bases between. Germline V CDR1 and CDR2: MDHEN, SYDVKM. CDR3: CASSFQRTASNQPQHF. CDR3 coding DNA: TGTGCCAGCAGTTTCCAACGGACAGCCAGCAATCAGCCCCAGCATTTT.

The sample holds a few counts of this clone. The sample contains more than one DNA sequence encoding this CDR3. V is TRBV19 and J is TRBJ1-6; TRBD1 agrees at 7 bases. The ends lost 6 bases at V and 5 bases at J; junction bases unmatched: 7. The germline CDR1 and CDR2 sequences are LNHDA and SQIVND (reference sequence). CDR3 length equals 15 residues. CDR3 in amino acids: CASSPPGQNNSPLHF. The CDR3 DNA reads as TGTGCCAGTAGCCCCCCGGGACAGAATAATTCACCCCTCCACTTT.

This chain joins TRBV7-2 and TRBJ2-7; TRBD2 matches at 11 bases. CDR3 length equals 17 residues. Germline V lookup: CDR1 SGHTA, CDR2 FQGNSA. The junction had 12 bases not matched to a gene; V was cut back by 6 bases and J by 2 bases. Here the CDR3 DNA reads TGTGCCAGCAGACAACTAGCGGGAGATAGGGCCCCCTACGAGCAGTACTTC. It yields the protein CASRQLAGDRAPYEQYF.

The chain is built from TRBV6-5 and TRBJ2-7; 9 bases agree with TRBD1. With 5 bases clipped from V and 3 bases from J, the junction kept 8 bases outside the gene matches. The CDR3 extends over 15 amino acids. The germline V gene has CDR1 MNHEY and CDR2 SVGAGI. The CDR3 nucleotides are TGTGCCAGCAGTACCCCGGACAGGGGATACTACGAGCAGTACTTC. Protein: CASSTPDRGYYEQYF.

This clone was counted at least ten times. The DNA of the CDR3 is TGTGCCAGCACTAACACAGGGGGCAGTCAGCCCCAGCATTTT. This translates into CASTNTGGSQPQHF. The chain links TRBV2 to TRBJ1-5; 9 positions agree with TRBD1. V lost 7 bases and J lost 6; bases outside the gene matches: 7. The CDR3 loop spans 14 amino acids. Germline CDR1 SNHLY, CDR2 FYNNEI.

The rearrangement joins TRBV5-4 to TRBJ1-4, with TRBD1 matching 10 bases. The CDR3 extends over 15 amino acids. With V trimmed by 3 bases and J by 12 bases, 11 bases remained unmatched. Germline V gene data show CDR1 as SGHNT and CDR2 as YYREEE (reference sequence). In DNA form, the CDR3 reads TGTGCCAGCAGCTCCCCGGGACAGGGGATGAAGGAACTGTTTTTT. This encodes CASSSPGQGMKELFF. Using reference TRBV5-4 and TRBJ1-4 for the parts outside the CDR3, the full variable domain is ETGVTQSPTHLIKTRGQQVTLRCSSQSGHNTVSWYQQALGQGPQFIFQYYREEENGRGNFPPRFSGLQFPNYSSELNVNALELDDSALYLCASSSPGQGMKELFFGSGTQLSVL.

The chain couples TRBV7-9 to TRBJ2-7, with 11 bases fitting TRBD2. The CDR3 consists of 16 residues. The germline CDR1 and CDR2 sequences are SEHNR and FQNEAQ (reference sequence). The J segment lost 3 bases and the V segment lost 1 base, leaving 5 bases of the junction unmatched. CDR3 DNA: TGTGCCAGCAGCTTAGGTCTAGCGGGAGGCTACTACGAGCAGTACTTC. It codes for CASSLGLAGGYYEQYF.

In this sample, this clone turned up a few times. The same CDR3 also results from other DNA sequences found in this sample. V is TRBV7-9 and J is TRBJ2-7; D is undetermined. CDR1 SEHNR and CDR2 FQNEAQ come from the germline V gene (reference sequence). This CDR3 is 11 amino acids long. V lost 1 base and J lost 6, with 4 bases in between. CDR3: CASSLVGEQYF. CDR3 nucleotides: TGTGCCAGCAGCTTAGTCGGCGAGCAGTACTTC. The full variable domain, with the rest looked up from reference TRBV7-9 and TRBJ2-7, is DTGVSQNPRHKITKRGQNVTFRCDPISEHNRLYWYRQTLGQGPEFLTYFQNEAQLEKSRLLSDRFSAERPKGSFSTLEIQRTEQGDSAMYLCASSLVGEQYFGPGTRLTVT.

CDR3 DNA sequence: TGTGCCACCAGTAAAGGGGCCACTGAAGCTTTCTTT. Its translation is CATSKGATEAFF. The chain carries TRBV24-1 and TRBJ1-1; possibly TRBD1 for D (5 bases). Between the trimmed V and J ends, which lost 6 bases and 4 bases, there was a span of 8 bases. Germline V lookup: CDR1 KGHDR, CDR2 SFDVKD. The CDR3 extends over 12 amino acids.

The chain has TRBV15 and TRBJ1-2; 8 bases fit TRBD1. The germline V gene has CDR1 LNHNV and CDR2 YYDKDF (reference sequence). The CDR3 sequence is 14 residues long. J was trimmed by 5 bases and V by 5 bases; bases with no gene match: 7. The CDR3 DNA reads TGTGCCACCAGCTTCGGACAGGGCCAGTATGGCTACACCTTC. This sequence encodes CATSFGQGQYGYTF.

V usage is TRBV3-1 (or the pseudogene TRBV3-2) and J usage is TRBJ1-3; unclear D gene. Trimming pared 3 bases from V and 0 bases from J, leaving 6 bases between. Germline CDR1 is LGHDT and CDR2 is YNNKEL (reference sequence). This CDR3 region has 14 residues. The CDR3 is CASSQRYSGNTIYF. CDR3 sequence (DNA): TGTGCCAGCAGCCAGCGATACTCTGGAAACACCATATATTTT.

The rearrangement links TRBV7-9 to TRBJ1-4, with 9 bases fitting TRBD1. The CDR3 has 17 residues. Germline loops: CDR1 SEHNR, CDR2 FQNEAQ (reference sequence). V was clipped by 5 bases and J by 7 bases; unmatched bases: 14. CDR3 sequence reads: CASSPSPGTGLSEKLFF. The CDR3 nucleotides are TGTGCCAGCAGCCCTAGTCCCGGGACAGGGTTGAGTGAAAAACTGTTTTTT.

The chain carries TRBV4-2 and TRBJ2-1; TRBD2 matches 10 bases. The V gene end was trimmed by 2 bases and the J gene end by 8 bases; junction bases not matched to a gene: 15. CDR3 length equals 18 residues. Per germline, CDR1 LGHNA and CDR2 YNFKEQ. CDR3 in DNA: TGTGCCAGCAGCCAAAGTGCTAGCGGGAGTATGGAGGCGCATGAGCAGTTCTTC. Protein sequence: CASSQSASGSMEAHEQFF.

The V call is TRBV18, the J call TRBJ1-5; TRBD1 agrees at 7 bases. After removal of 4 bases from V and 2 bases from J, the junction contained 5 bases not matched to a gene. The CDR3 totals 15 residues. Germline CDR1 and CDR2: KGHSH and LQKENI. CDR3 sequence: CASSLDRVGNQPQHF. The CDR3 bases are TGTGCCAGCTCACTCGACAGGGTCGGCAATCAGCCCCAGCATTTT.